These 29 T cell receptor beta chains were all obtained from the same sample, sequenced in a study of metastatic and nonmetastatic thyroid tumors. TCRdb redid the clone calls on the PCR reads using MiXCR. The sample has around 14,000 clones; about a quarter are singletons. No patient received treatment before thyroid surgery. Specimen: tumor tissue. The receptors here all came from a female donor with papillary thyroid cancer or a benign thyroid nodule (not recorded which). Some clones in this sample may be carry-over from other donors' samples.

In its sample, this clone is medium-sized. The V gene is TRBV12-3 or TRBV12-4, the J gene TRBJ2-3, with 7 nucleotides matching TRBD2. The V gene end was trimmed by 6 bases and the J gene end by 6 bases; junction bases not matched to a gene: 15. This CDR3 comprises 16 residues. Here the CDR3 reads CASSVGGAGGGDTQYF. The CDR3, as DNA: TGTGCCAGCAGCGTGGGAGGGGCCGGTGGGGGGGATACGCAGTATTTT.

Here the CDR3 reads CASSVGTAGYEQYF. CDR3 nucleotides: TGCGCCAGCAGCGTCGGGACAGCAGGCTACGAGCAGTACTTC. The V call is TRBV5-1, the J call TRBJ2-7; TRBD1 matches 7 bases. The CDR3 totals 14 residues. V was pared by 4 bases and J by 3 bases, with 7 bases of the junction left unmatched. CDR1 SGHRS and CDR2 YFSETQ come from the germline V gene.

Notes on this clone: A much more abundant neighbour one base away suggests this may be a read error. The CDR3 DNA reads TGTGCCAGCAGTCACGACAAAACTGAGAAAGAGACCCAGTACTTC. Its protein product is CASSHDKTEKETQYF. The chain links TRBV6-5 to TRBJ2-5; no reliable D call. Germline V gene lookup returns CDR1 MNHEY and CDR2 SVGAGI. Trimming took 5 bases from V and 3 from J, leaving 16 bases between them. This CDR3 spans 15 amino acids.

This clone has a handful of counts. This chain joins TRBV6-1 and TRBJ2-7; tentatively, D is TRBD1 (5 bases). Germline CDR1 reads MNHNS; CDR2 reads SASEGT. The CDR3 sequence is 14 residues long. V lost 8 bases, J lost 6 bases, and 20 bases lay in between. DNA for the CDR3: TGTGCCAGCGACAGCCAGGGTGAAGGTTCCGAGCAGTACTTC. It translates to CASDSQGEGSEQYF.

The V call is TRBV6-2 or TRBV6-3, the J call TRBJ1-2, with D unresolved. CDR1 MNHEY and CDR2 SVGEGT come from the germline V gene. The CDR3 is 13 amino acids. V was pared by 2 bases and J by 8 bases, with 12 bases between. For the CDR3, the DNA is TGTGCCAGCAGTTACGTCCGAGTAGAGGGCTACACCTTC. It translates to CASSYVRVEGYTF.

This chain joins TRBV6-1 and TRBJ2-7, with 10 bases that match TRBD2. This CDR3 is built from 15 residues. CDR1 is MNHNS, CDR2 SASEGT, per germline. Trimming at V came to 1 base and at J to 0 bases, leaving 0 bases not matched to a gene. CDR3 DNA: TGTGCCAGCAGTGAAGGGACTAGCGGCTCCTACGAGCAGTACTTC. The encoded protein is CASSEGTSGSYEQYF.

Points on this clone: At one boundary the junction diverges from the germline segment, which might be a read error. The chain carries TRBV24-1 and TRBJ2-1; D not resolved. This CDR3 region has 15 residues. Looked up from germline, CDR1 is KGHDR and CDR2 is SFDVKD. The CDR3 loop reads CATSDFIKGRNEQFF. Written as DNA, the CDR3 is TGTGCAACCAGTGATTTCATCAAGGGTCGCAATGAGCAGTTCTTC.

By share, this clone ranks as medium-sized. This sample also contains other DNA sequences that code for the same CDR3. The chain couples TRBV6-1 to TRBJ2-1; 11 nucleotides match TRBD1. This CDR3 has 13 amino acids. CDR1 is MNHNS and CDR2 is SASEGT in the germline V gene. The ends lost 5 bases at V and 15 bases at J; junction bases unmatched: 9. CDR3 amino acids: CASSKDRGPTTFF. CDR3 nucleotide sequence: TGTGCCAGCAGTAAGGACAGGGGGCCGACAACGTTCTTC.

This clone has ten or more counts. The chain combines TRBV5-1 with TRBJ2-5; D may be TRBD1 or TRBD2 (9 bases each). Germline assignment: CDR1 SGHRS and CDR2 YFSETQ. This CDR3 is 16 amino acids long. V dropped 0 bases and J dropped 5 bases, with 17 bases sitting between them. In DNA, the CDR3 is TGCGCCAGCAGCTTGGCGCTAGCGGGACAGGGTGAGACCCAGTACTTC. It codes for CASSLALAGQGETQYF.

The gene calls are TRBV20-1 and TRBJ1-2; D may be TRBD1 (6 bases). The germline V and J ends were trimmed by 6 bases and 10 bases, with 24 bases remaining between them. Germline CDR1 is DFQATT and CDR2 is SNEGSKA (reference sequence). The CDR3 has 14 amino acids. The CDR3 region is CSAKLGGPYRVYTF. The CDR3 DNA reads TGCAGTGCAAAGTTGGGGGGGCCCTACCGGGTCTACACCTTC.

This clone was seen more than once but under ten times. The CDR3 spells CASRNSKNTEAFF. Here the CDR3 DNA reads TGCGCCAGCAGGAACAGTAAGAACACTGAAGCTTTCTTT. The rearrangement uses TRBV10-1 and TRBJ1-1; D is unresolved. Looked up from germline, CDR1 is WNHNN and CDR2 is SYGVQD (reference sequence). This CDR3 region has 13 residues. V gave up 6 bases and J gave up 1 base, with 9 bases separating them.

The chain has TRBV7-8 and TRBJ1-5, with no clear D. With 1 base removed from V and 0 bases from J, the gap between germline ends came to 10 bases. The CDR3 loop spans 16 amino acids. Germline V gene sequence: CDR1 SGHVS, CDR2 FQNEAQ. The CDR3 loop is CASSLGRTYSNQPQHF. For the CDR3, the DNA is TGTGCCAGCAGCTTAGGGAGAACATATAGCAATCAGCCCCAGCATTTT.

This clone was seen more than once but under ten times. The chain carries TRBV12-3 or TRBV12-4 and TRBJ1-3, with D possibly being TRBD1 (5 bases). V lost 8 bases and J 10 bases, leaving 18 bases between the germline ends. This CDR3 region has 13 residues. CDR3 DNA: TGTGCCAGCCTGGGGGGGATTGTATCTACCATATATTTT. This gives the protein CASLGGIVSTIYF.

This clone is medium-sized. The chain recombines TRBV4-1 with TRBJ2-2; 7 nucleotides align to TRBD2. The CDR3 extends over 15 amino acids. J lost 4 bases, V lost 4 bases, and 6 bases had no gene match. Per the germline V gene, CDR1 is MGHRA and CDR2 is YSYEKL. DNA for the CDR3: TGCGCCAGCAGCCCCATCGGGGGGACCACCGGGGAGCTGTTTTTT. It yields the protein CASSPIGGTTGELFF.

This clone was seen ten or more times. This chain uses TRBV6-1 with TRBJ2-3, with TRBD2 matching over 11 bases. The CDR3 spans 16 residues. V lost 4 bases and J lost 2; bases outside the gene matches: 5. Per germline, CDR1 MNHNS and CDR2 SASEGT. CDR3: CASSGRLAGNTDTQYF. Written as DNA, the CDR3 is TGTGCCAGCAGTGGGAGACTAGCGGGGAACACAGATACGCAGTATTTT.

By its share, this clone is medium-sized. The V gene is TRBV4-1, the J gene TRBJ1-2; 9 nucleotides line up with TRBD1. This CDR3 is built from 16 residues. Trimming took 1 base from V and 4 from J; bases not matched to a gene: 7. Germline-derived CDR1 and CDR2 are MGHRA and YSYEKL. CDR3 amino acids: CASSQGHRGLAYGYTF. CDR3 sequence (DNA): TGCGCCAGCAGCCAAGGGCACAGGGGGCTTGCCTATGGCTACACCTTC.

This clone showed up just a few times. V is TRBV12-3 or TRBV12-4 and J is TRBJ2-7; 8 nucleotides agree with TRBD1. The CDR3 covers 15 residues. J was trimmed by 0 bases and V by 6 bases; bases with no gene match: 7. The CDR3, as DNA: TGTGCCAGCAGCGAGGACAGGGTGAGCTCCTACGAGCAGTACTTC. Translated: CASSEDRVSSYEQYF.

CDR3: CASQTDGVPNTEAFF. DNA for the CDR3: TGTGCCAGCCAAACAGATGGGGTGCCTAACACTGAAGCTTTCTTT. V and J are TRBV28 and TRBJ1-1; D is unresolved. Germline V gene data show CDR1 as MDHEN and CDR2 as SYDVKM. Trimming removed 8 bases from V and 2 bases from J, with 18 bases in between. CDR3 length equals 15 residues.

This clone was seen a few times. The chain recombines TRBV2 with TRBJ2-7; perhaps TRBD1 as D (6 bases). V lost 3 bases and J 5 bases, leaving 14 bases between the germline ends. Germline assignment: CDR1 SNHLY and CDR2 FYNNEI. This CDR3 contains 14 residues. Here the CDR3 reads CASSDRQGSHEQYF. The CDR3 DNA is TGTGCCAGCAGTGATAGGCAGGGGTCCCACGAGCAGTACTTC.

This clone was observed many times. No conserved phenylalanine or tryptophan ends this CDR3, so it is likely a read error. The limits of the CDR3 on the DNA are not certain, so only TCRdb's listed CDR3 is given. The chain employs TRBV27 and TRBJ2-1; the table gives TRBD2 as D, unverified against the DNA. Counting both end residues, the CDR3 totals 9 amino acids. The germline gives CDR1 MNHEY, CDR2 SMNVEV (reference sequence). The CDR3 reads CASTDLLGT.

This clone was observed a handful of times. A much larger clonotype is one base distant, so this may be a read error. V usage is TRBV19 and J usage is TRBJ1-2; D possibly corresponds to TRBD1 (5 bases). V lost 5 bases to trimming and J lost 5 bases, with 15 bases between them. The germline gives CDR1 LNHDA, CDR2 SQIVND (reference sequence). The length of the CDR3 is 14 residues. The CDR3 region is CASSDPKGNYGYTF. The CDR3 DNA reads as TGTGCCAGTAGTGATCCAAAGGGGAATTATGGCTACACCTTC.

By sample share, this clone is medium-sized. The CDR3 here is CAWGTSLRNTIYF. In nucleotides, the CDR3 is TGTGCCTGGGGAACCTCTCTGAGAAACACCATATATTTT. The genes are TRBV30 and TRBJ1-3; D uncertain. V shed 5 bases and J shed 5 bases, with 13 bases lying between them. Germline values: CDR1 GTSNPN, CDR2 SVGIG (reference sequence). The CDR3 is 13 residues long.

The CDR3 region has the DNA TGTGCCAGCAGTGGCAGGGGAGGCTCCTATAATTCACCCCTCCACTTT. Translating gives CASSGRGGSYNSPLHF. The chain joins TRBV6-1 to TRBJ1-6; D possibly corresponds to TRBD1 (6 bases). Trimming pared 4 bases from V and 0 bases from J, leaving 10 bases between. Germline CDR1 MNHNS, CDR2 SASEGT. The CDR3 length is 16 residues.

There are many counts of this clone. This chain links TRBV19 with TRBJ1-2; D remains unclear. The CDR3 is made up of 11 amino acids. CDR1 is LNHDA, CDR2 SQIVND, per germline (reference sequence). V was cut by 7 bases and J by 4 bases, with 7 bases left in between. CDR3 nucleotides: TGTGCCAGTAAGGACGGCTATGGCTACACCTTC. It specifies CASKDGYGYTF.

The chain uses TRBV2 and TRBJ2-3; 10 bases map to TRBD2. The CDR3 runs to 19 residues. V shed 1 base and J 1 base; nucleotides not matched to a gene: 11. Per the germline V gene, CDR1 is SNHLY and CDR2 is FYNNEI. CDR3 DNA: TGTGCCAGCAGTGAAGAGGTGGCTAGCGGGAGTTGGGGCACAGATACGCAGTATTTT. This gives the protein CASSEEVASGSWGTDTQYF.

This clone was picked up many times. This chain joins TRBV13 and TRBJ2-1, with D unresolved. This CDR3 has 13 amino acids. The germline V gene encodes CDR1 PRHDT and CDR2 FYEKMQ (reference sequence). Trimming pared 8 bases from V and 2 bases from J, leaving 10 bases between. The CDR3 DNA follows: TGTGCCAGCGGTCAAAGTGCCTACAATGAGCAGTTCTTC. As protein: CASGQSAYNEQFF.

The J gene is TRBJ1-2, the V gene TRBV28; TRBD1 matches 7 bases. With 8 bases clipped from V and 5 bases from J, the junction kept 5 bases outside the gene matches. Germline V gene sequence: CDR1 MDHEN, CDR2 SYDVKM. The CDR3 has 12 residues. CDR3 protein: CASEEQGYGYTF. As DNA, the CDR3 is TGTGCCAGCGAAGAACAGGGGTATGGCTACACCTTC.

The chain employs TRBV20-1 and TRBJ1-2, with D maybe TRBD1 (6 bases). CDR1 is DFQATT and CDR2 is SNEGSKA in the germline V gene (reference sequence). This CDR3 has 14 amino acids. V was pared by 0 bases and J by 2 bases, with 10 bases between. The CDR3 protein is CSARDWGGNYGYTF. The CDR3 nucleotides are TGCAGTGCTAGAGATTGGGGGGGCAACTATGGCTACACCTTC.

This chain joins TRBV20-1 and TRBJ2-1; the match to TRBD2 covers 7 bases. The junction had 15 bases not matched to a gene; V was cut back by 5 bases and J by 8 bases. The CDR3 is 15 amino acids. Germline V gene sequence: CDR1 DFQATT, CDR2 SNEGSKA (reference sequence). This CDR3 reads CSARTITGLSYEQFF. CDR3 bases: TGCAGTGCTCGGACGATTACGGGACTATCGTATGAGCAGTTCTTC.